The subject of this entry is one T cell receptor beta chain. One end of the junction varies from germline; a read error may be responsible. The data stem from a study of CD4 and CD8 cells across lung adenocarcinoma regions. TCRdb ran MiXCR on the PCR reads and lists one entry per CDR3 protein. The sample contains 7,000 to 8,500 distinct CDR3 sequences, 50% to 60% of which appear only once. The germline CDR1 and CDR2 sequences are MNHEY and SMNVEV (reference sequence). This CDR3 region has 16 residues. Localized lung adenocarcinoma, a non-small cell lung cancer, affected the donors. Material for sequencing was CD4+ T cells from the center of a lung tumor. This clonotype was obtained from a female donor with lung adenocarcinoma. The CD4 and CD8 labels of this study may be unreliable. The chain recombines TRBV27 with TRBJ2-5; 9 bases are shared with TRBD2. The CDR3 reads CASRARGGGDTDTQYF. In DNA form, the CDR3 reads TGTGCCAGCAGGGCCCGCGGGGGGGGAGACACAGATACGCAGTATTTC.